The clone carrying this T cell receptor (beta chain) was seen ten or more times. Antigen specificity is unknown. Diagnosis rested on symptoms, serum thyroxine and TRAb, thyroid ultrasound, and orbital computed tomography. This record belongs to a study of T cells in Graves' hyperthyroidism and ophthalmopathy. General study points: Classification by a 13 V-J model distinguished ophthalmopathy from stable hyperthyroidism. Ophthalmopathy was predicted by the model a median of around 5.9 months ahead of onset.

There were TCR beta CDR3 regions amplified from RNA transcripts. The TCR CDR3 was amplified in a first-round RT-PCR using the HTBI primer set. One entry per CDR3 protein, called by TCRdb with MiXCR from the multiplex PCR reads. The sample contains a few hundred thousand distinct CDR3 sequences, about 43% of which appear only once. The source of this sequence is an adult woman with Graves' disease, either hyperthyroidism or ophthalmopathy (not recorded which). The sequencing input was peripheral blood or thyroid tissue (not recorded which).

DNA of the CDR3: TGTGCCAGCAGCCCCACCGCGGCGAACACCGGGGAGCTGTTTTTT. Translated, it gives CASSPTAANTGELFF. The V call is TRBV7-3, the J call TRBJ2-2; D remains unclear. The CDR3 contains 15 residues. Germline V lookup: CDR1 SGHTA, CDR2 FQGTGA. Deletions cut 5 bases from V and 0 bases from J, with 10 bases between.